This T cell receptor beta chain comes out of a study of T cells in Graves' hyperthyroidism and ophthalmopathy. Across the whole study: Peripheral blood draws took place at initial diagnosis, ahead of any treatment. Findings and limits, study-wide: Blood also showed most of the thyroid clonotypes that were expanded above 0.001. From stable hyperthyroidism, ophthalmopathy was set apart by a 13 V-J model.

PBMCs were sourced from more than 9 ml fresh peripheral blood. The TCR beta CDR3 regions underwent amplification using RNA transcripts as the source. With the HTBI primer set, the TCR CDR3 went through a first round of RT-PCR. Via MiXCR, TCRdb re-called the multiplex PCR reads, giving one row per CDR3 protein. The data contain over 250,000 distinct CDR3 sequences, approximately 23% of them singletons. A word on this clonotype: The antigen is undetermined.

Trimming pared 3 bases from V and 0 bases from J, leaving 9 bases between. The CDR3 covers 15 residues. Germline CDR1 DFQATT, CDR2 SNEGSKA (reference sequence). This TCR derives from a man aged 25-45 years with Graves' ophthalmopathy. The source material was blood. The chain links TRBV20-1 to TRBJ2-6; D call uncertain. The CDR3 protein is CSARAGNSGANVLTF. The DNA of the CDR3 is TGCAGTGCTAGGGCCGGAAACTCTGGGGCCAACGTCCTGACTTTC.